This entry describes one TCR beta chain. These data are taken from a study of blood T cell repertoires in COVID-19. Study in general: T cells, B-cell-depleted T cells, or PBMCs supplied cDNA or gDNA.

Trimming removed 2 bases from V and 10 bases from J, with 6 bases in between. This CDR3 has 11 amino acids. Germline V gene data show CDR1 as MNHNS and CDR2 as SASEGT. Libraries were prepared by immunoSEQ multiplex PCR; TCRdb keeps only in-frame clonotypes and omits some of them. The repertoire has tens of thousands of clones, 80% to 95% of them found once; the top ten carry 0.65% to 0.95%. The sequence derives from an elderly woman with acute or convalescent COVID-19. The chain uses TRBV6-1 and TRBJ1-5; D gene unclear. Sequencing input: peripheral blood. The CDR3 reads CASSEYPPQHF. In DNA form, the CDR3 reads TGTGCCAGCAGTGAATATCCCCCCCAGCATTTT.